One and the same sample provided the 27 T cell receptor beta chains below, sequenced in a study of regulatory T cells in long-lasting Graves disease (dated by TCRdb to about 2021). Reading the label with the study, this specimen's time point is: newly diagnosed GD, antithyroid drugs for less than 3 months. For both TCR sequencing and RNA sequencing, RNA was extracted from PBMCs in TRIzol. Library construction relied on multiplex PCR. The instrument given in TCRdb is Illumina HiSeq 4000. CDR3 regions were amplified by Arm-PCR with iRepertoire HTBI primers to construct TCR beta libraries. Using fastp trimming at Q25 and MiXCR clonotype assembly, TCRdb reanalyzed the public sequencing data and kept in-frame beta chains. Each entry merges the rows of one CDR3 protein and shows their most common DNA and genes. For this sample there are roughly 530,000 distinct CDR3 sequences; 16% appear just once. The ten largest clones represent 20% to 25% of the sample.

These same records also appear under a second study, on T cells in Graves' hyperthyroidism and ophthalmopathy.

Source: peripheral blood mononuclear cells (PBMCs), taken at new diagnosis, from a patient treated with antithyroid drugs. The receptors here all came from a middle-aged woman with Graves disease. Donor details come from another sample of the same person, matched by shared clones.

This clonotype was picked up many times. This chain links TRBV11-2 with TRBJ1-1; 7 positions match TRBD1. There are 16 residues in the CDR3. Per the germline V gene, CDR1 is SGHAT and CDR2 is FQNNGV. Unmatched junction bases numbered 13, after V lost 5 bases and J lost 4 bases. The CDR3 sequence: CASSPTPTGWSTEAFF. Here the CDR3 DNA reads TGTGCCAGCAGCCCGACCCCGACAGGGTGGAGCACTGAAGCTTTCTTT.

Of note for this clonotype: A clone one base away is much larger, so this may be a read error. V and J are TRBV3-1 and TRBJ2-7; no definite D call. Germline V gene data show CDR1 as LGHDT and CDR2 as YNNKEL (reference sequence). Trimming pared 1 base from V and 6 bases from J, leaving 10 bases between. The CDR3 length is 13 residues. The CDR3 here is CASSQGLIGEQYF. CDR3 nucleotides: TGTGCCAGCAGCCAAGGGCTGATCGGCGAGCAGTACTTC.

This clonotype has more than one count but fewer than ten. The chain uses TRBV9 and TRBJ1-2, with no clear D. The V gene's germline CDR1 is SGDLS and CDR2 YYNGEE. Between the trimmed V and J ends, which lost 5 bases and 0 bases, there was a span of 14 bases. This CDR3 is 15 amino acids long. CDR3 sequence (DNA): TGTGCCAGCAGTTCTAGGGCAGCCACTAACTATGGCTACACCTTC. Translation: CASSSRAATNYGYTF.

About this clonotype itself: A much more abundant neighbour one base away suggests this may be a read error. The V gene is TRBV30, the J gene TRBJ2-7; 9 bases match TRBD1. Per germline, CDR1 GTSNPN and CDR2 SVGIG (reference sequence). The V and J ends lost 1 base and 2 bases, in that order; junction bases with no gene match: 3. This CDR3 region has 14 residues. Here the CDR3 reads CAWSGQGGAYEQYF. CDR3 nucleotides: TGTGCCTGGAGTGGACAGGGGGGCGCCTACGAGCAGTACTTC.

This clonotype was counted at least ten times. The chain uses TRBV2 and TRBJ1-2; D remains ambiguous. The germline gives CDR1 SNHLY, CDR2 FYNNEI. The ends were cut back, 1 base at V and 6 bases at J, with 15 bases in the middle. This CDR3 has 15 residues. CDR3 coding DNA: TGTGCCAGCAGTGAAGGAGGCAGCGGAGCAGATGGCTACACCTTC. It encodes CASSEGGSGADGYTF. The whole variable domain, remainder taken from reference TRBV2 and TRBJ1-2, is EPEVTQTPSHQVTQMGQEVILRCVPISNHLYFYWYRQILGQKVEFLVSFYNNEISEKSEIFDDQFSVERPDGSNFTLKIRSTKLEDSAMYFCASSEGGSGADGYTFGSGTRLTVV.

The table lists this clonotype with a count of one. The chain combines TRBV7-9 with TRBJ2-1; D might be TRBD2 (6 bases). The ends were cut back, 5 bases at V and 4 bases at J, with 18 bases in the middle. The CDR3 spans 16 residues. Germline CDR1 and CDR2: SEHNR and FQNEAQ (reference sequence). As DNA, the CDR3 is TGTGCCAGCAGCACTCGGACTACGGAGGCATACAATGAGCAGTTCTTC. Its protein is CASSTRTTEAYNEQFF. Complete variable domain (other parts from reference TRBV7-9 and TRBJ2-1): DTGVSQNPRHKITKRGQNVTFRCDPISEHNRLYWYRQTLGQGPEFLTYFQNEAQLEKSRLLSDRFSAERPKGSFSTLEIQRTEQGDSAMYLCASSTRTTEAYNEQFFGPGTRLTVL.

The chain links TRBV10-2 to TRBJ2-3; TRBD2 is a possible D gene (7 bases). The CDR3 extends over 15 amino acids. V was clipped by 6 bases and J by 2 bases, with 15 bases between them. CDR1 is WSHSY, CDR2 SAAADI, per germline. This CDR3 is CASRRGGGYTDTQYF. CDR3 DNA sequence: TGCGCCAGCAGAAGGGGGGGGGGATACACAGATACGCAGTATTTT.

J is TRBJ1-5 and V is TRBV30; D is unresolved. Germline lookup yields CDR1 GTSNPN and CDR2 SVGIG (reference sequence). The CDR3 loop spans 15 amino acids. Trimming took 2 bases from V and 6 from J, leaving 17 bases between them. CDR3 nucleotides: TGTGCCTGGAGTAGTTTGGAGAGGTCGGGTCAGCCCCAGCATTTT. Its protein product is CAWSSLERSGQPQHF.

With regard to this clonotype: This sequence may be a read error, since a much larger clone differs from it by one base. This chain connects TRBV6-1 to TRBJ1-1; D perhaps matches TRBD1 (5 bases). CDR3 length: 18 amino acids. Per germline, CDR1 MNHNS and CDR2 SASEGT. V gave up 8 bases and J gave up 3 bases, with 28 bases separating them. The CDR3 DNA reads as TGTGCCAGCCGACCAGGGACCAGGCTTTTATTCGTGGACACTGAAGCTTTCTTT. Its translation: CASRPGTRLLFVDTEAFF.

This clonotype was detected only a few times. V gene TRBV5-6 combines with J gene TRBJ1-1; no clear D gene. The germline gives CDR1 SGHDT, CDR2 YYEEEE. Trimming stripped 0 bases from V and 2 bases from J, with 11 bases between. The CDR3 runs to 15 residues. This CDR3 is CASSLEPGPNTEAFF. In nucleotides, the CDR3 is TGTGCCAGCAGCTTGGAGCCGGGCCCTAACACTGAAGCTTTCTTT.

This clonotype was seen at least ten times. J is TRBJ1-5 and V is TRBV2; perhaps TRBD1 as D (6 bases). The V end lost 3 bases, the J end lost 6 bases, and 15 bases lay between the germline ends. The V gene's germline CDR1 is SNHLY and CDR2 FYNNEI. This CDR3 region has 15 residues. The chain's CDR3 is CASSDGLGGGQPQHF. The CDR3 nucleotides are TGTGCCAGCAGTGATGGGTTAGGGGGTGGTCAGCCCCAGCATTTT.

This clonotype was seen many times. V is TRBV28 and J is TRBJ2-7, with 9 bases lining up with TRBD1. CDR3 size: 16 residues. With V trimmed by 5 bases and J by 0 bases, 8 bases remained unmatched. CDR1 and CDR2 from the germline V gene are MDHEN and SYDVKM. CDR3 protein: CASSRATGGYSYEQYF. The CDR3 coding sequence is TGTGCCAGCAGTCGGGCGACAGGGGGTTACTCCTACGAGCAGTACTTC.

This clonotype showed up just a few times. V usage is TRBV29-1 and J usage is TRBJ2-7, with D perhaps being TRBD1 or TRBD2 (6 bases each). CDR1 is SQVTM, CDR2 ANQGSEA, per germline. Between the trimmed V and J ends, which lost 6 bases and 4 bases, there was a span of 19 bases. The CDR3 spans 14 residues. DNA for the CDR3: TGCAGCGTGTCGACAGGAGGGCATGGGTACGAGCAGTACTTC. Amino acids: CSVSTGGHGYEQYF.

The table lists this clonotype with many counts. This CDR3 reads CAWSVRGRGELFF. The CDR3 DNA sequence: TGTGCCTGGAGTGTACGTGGGAGGGGGGAGCTGTTTTTT. The chain joins TRBV30 to TRBJ2-2; the D gene is possibly TRBD2 (6 bases). Trimming removed 0 bases from V and 8 bases from J, with 10 bases in between. The CDR3 contains 13 residues. Germline loops: CDR1 GTSNPN, CDR2 SVGIG (reference sequence).

This clonotype showed up just a few times. Here the CDR3 DNA reads TGTGCCAGCACCTTCGAAGGGGTGACAGGGTTGTACACTGAAGCTTTCTTT. Residues: CASTFEGVTGLYTEAFF. The chain uses TRBV12-3 or TRBV12-4 and TRBJ1-1, with 7 nucleotides matching TRBD1. This CDR3 is built from 17 residues. V was pared by 7 bases and J by 3 bases, with 17 bases of the junction left unmatched.

The chain joins TRBV7-9 to TRBJ1-4; maybe TRBD1 (5 bases). Trimming shortened V by 5 bases and J by 5 bases, and 15 bases separated the two germline ends. CDR3 size: 15 residues. Per germline, CDR1 SEHNR and CDR2 FQNEAQ (reference sequence). This CDR3 is CASSPSRDGNEKLFF. The CDR3 nucleotides read TGTGCCAGCAGCCCCTCCCGGGACGGAAATGAAAAACTGTTTTTT.

This clonotype was recorded at least ten times. The DNA for the CDR3 is TGTGCCAGCAGCGATGACGGATATAGCACAGATACGCAGTATTTT. Amino acid sequence: CASSDDGYSTDTQYF. This chain connects TRBV6-1 to TRBJ2-3; D unresolved. The CDR3 consists of 15 residues. The V gene lost 6 bases and the J gene lost 0 bases, with 13 bases spanning the gap. Per germline, CDR1 MNHNS and CDR2 SASEGT.

The J gene is TRBJ1-6, the V gene TRBV10-2, with D possibly being TRBD1 (6 bases). Per the germline V gene, CDR1 is WSHSY and CDR2 is SAAADI. The CDR3 has 14 residues. Trimming took 8 bases from V and 1 from J, leaving 9 bases between them. DNA of the CDR3: TGCGCCAGCGGCAGGGGTTCCTATAATTCACCCCTCCACTTT. Translating gives CASGRGSYNSPLHF.

CDR3 in amino acids: CASSLGGAPSNEQFF. Written as DNA, the CDR3 is TGTGCCAGCTCTCTAGGGGGGGCGCCTTCGAATGAGCAGTTCTTC. The gene calls are TRBV18 and TRBJ2-1; maybe TRBD2 (7 bases). Germline values: CDR1 KGHSH, CDR2 LQKENI. V was pared by 6 bases and J by 7 bases, with 19 bases between. This CDR3 is built from 15 residues.

The chain combines TRBV18 with TRBJ2-2, with D perhaps matching TRBD1 (6 bases). This CDR3 contains 15 residues. Trimming took 8 bases from V and 5 from J, leaving 18 bases between them. Germline V CDR1 and CDR2: KGHSH, LQKENI. The CDR3 sequence is CASRLPGHITGELFF. The CDR3 DNA is TGTGCCAGCAGACTGCCGGGACATATAACCGGGGAGCTGTTTTTT.

A few counts support this clonotype. In DNA form, the CDR3 reads TGCGCCAGCAGCTTCGGGCAGAAGGCTAACTATGGCTACACCTTC. Residues: CASSFGQKANYGYTF. This chain links TRBV5-1 with TRBJ1-2; the D is unclear. Trimming shortened V by 2 bases and J by 0 bases, and 11 bases separated the two germline ends. The CDR3 sequence is 15 residues long. Germline CDR1 and CDR2: SGHRS and YFSETQ.

The V and J genes are TRBV7-9 and TRBJ1-3; D is possibly TRBD1 (6 bases). V was pared by 5 bases and J by 0 bases, with 14 bases between. The germline V gene encodes CDR1 SEHNR and CDR2 FQNEAQ (reference sequence). This CDR3 contains 16 residues. CDR3 sequence (DNA): TGTGCCAGCAGCATGGGACACCCAAGCTCTGGAAACACCATATATTTT. Translating gives CASSMGHPSSGNTIYF.

This clonotype was detected ten times or more. The chain carries TRBV10-2 and TRBJ1-1, with unresolved D. The CDR3 length is 13 residues. Trimming removed 6 bases from V and 1 base from J, with 9 bases in between. Germline lookup yields CDR1 WSHSY and CDR2 SAAADI. CDR3 DNA: TGCGCCAGCAGCCCCGTTAGGAACACTGAAGCTTTCTTT. Encoded protein: CASSPVRNTEAFF.

In this sample, this clonotype turned up a few times. The chain couples TRBV9 to TRBJ2-3; 15 bases are shared with TRBD2. There are 18 residues in the CDR3. The junction had 6 bases not matched to a gene; V was cut back by 4 bases and J by 0 bases. Per germline, CDR1 SGDLS and CDR2 YYNGEE. CDR3 nucleotides: TGTGCCAGCAGCACCGGGACTAGCGGGGGGACTAGCACAGATACGCAGTATTTT. Translated, it gives CASSTGTSGGTSTDTQYF.

This clonotype came up a few times. This chain links TRBV6-2 or TRBV6-3 with TRBJ1-3, with unresolved D. CDR3 length: 13 residues. CDR1 is MNHEY and CDR2 is SVGEGT in the germline V gene. Between the trimmed V and J ends, which lost 6 bases and 0 bases, there was a span of 6 bases. Here the CDR3 DNA reads TGTGCCAGCAGAGAACTCTCTGGAAACACCATATATTTT. It specifies CASRELSGNTIYF.

This clonotype has at least ten counts. V usage is TRBV2 and J usage is TRBJ1-1, with D possibly matching TRBD1 (6 bases). This CDR3 spans 14 amino acids. Trimming left V 6 bases short and J 2 bases short, with 13 bases between. The germline gives CDR1 SNHLY, CDR2 FYNNEI. Written as DNA, the CDR3 is TGTGCCAGCAGACTCCGGGACACAAACACTGAAGCTTTCTTT. It specifies CASRLRDTNTEAFF.

This clonotype has at least ten counts. At one end, the junction sequence differs from germline, possibly due to a read error. The rearrangement links TRBV4-1 to TRBJ1-1; D uncertain. This CDR3 has 13 residues. Germline CDR1 and CDR2: MGHRA and YSYEKL. CDR3 DNA sequence: TGCGCCAGCAGCGAAGAGGTCGTAGGTTGGGCTTTCTTT. This encodes CASSEEVVGWAFF.